This T cell receptor (beta chain) derives from a study of blood T cells in healthy people across ages. Ten or more counts support this clonotype. Together with a sample-barcoded 5' primer, a J-beta primer mix was included in a second PCR lasting about 6 to 11 cycles. TCRdb processed the 5' RACE reads anew with MiXCR; each CDR3 protein has one entry. This sample carries around 870,000 distinct CDR3 sequences, around 30% of them seen once, and the ten largest clones take approximately 15%. Germline CDR1 reads LGHDT; CDR2 reads YNNKEL (reference sequence). The junction had 14 bases not matched to a gene; V was cut back by 4 bases and J by 0 bases. The length of the CDR3 is 19 residues.

The sequence was obtained from a woman of 80 years or more in good health. Material for sequencing was blood. The rearrangement links TRBV3-1 to TRBJ2-2, with 7 bases matching TRBD1. For the CDR3, the DNA is TGTGCCAGCAGCCCATTACCGGGACAGATGCTATCGAACACCGGGGAGCTGTTTTTT. Its translation: CASSPLPGQMLSNTGELFF.